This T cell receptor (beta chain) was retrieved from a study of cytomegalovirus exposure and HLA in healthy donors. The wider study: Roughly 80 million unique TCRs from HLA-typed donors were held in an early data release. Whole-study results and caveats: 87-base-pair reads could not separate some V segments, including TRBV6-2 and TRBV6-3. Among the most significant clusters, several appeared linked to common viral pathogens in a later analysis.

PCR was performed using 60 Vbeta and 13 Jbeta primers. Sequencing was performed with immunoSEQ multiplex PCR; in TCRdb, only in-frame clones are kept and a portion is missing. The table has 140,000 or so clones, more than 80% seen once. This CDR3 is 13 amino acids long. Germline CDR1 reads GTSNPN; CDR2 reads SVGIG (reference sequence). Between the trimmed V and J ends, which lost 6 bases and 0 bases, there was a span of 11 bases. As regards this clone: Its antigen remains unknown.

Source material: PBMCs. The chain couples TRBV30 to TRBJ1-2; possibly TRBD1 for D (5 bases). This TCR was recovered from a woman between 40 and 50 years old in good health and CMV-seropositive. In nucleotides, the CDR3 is TGTGCCTGCGCGGGGGGAACTAACTATGGCTACACCTTC. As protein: CACAGGTNYGYTF.